The source of this T cell receptor beta chain is a study of shared clonotypes between healthy human individuals. Study observations and caveats: Larger richness was generally estimated for naive than memory subsets.

The CDR3 loop spans 15 amino acids. The germline CDR1 and CDR2 sequences are LNHDA and SQIVND (reference sequence). The V gene lost 5 bases and the J gene lost 0 bases, with 11 bases spanning the gap. It was CD45RO-negative cells, positively selected for CCR7, that made up naive CD8 cells, with terminally differentiated effector memory CD45RA+ cells excluded. Repertoires were generated with immunoSEQ multiplex PCR, while TCRdb's copy carries only in-frame clones and drops some. Of more than 500,000 clones in the sample, 90% to 95% were seen once. A note on this clone: The antigen is undetermined.

The V and J genes are TRBV19 and TRBJ2-1; D uncertain. Sequenced sample: naive CD8+ T cells sorted from blood. This sequence originates from a woman aged 30 to 39 in good health. The CDR3 here is CASSARYYSYNEQFF. Written as DNA, the CDR3 is TGTGCCAGTAGTGCCCGTTACTACTCCTACAATGAGCAGTTCTTC.